This is a list of T cell receptor beta chains from one sample in a study of T-cell reconstitution after alpha-beta-depleted transplantation in children. Each CDR3 protein is one row after TCRdb ran MiXCR on the PCR reads. Counted here are 250,000 to 300,000 distinct CDR3 sequences, 9.5% to 13% occurring once; the ten biggest clones make up approximately 7.6%. The sample here was PBMCs, taken before TCRalphabeta/CD19-depleted stem cell transplant. Every receptor here comes from a boy under three years old with acute myeloid leukemia, due to receive a stem cell transplant. Each CDR3 is given with its conserved first and last residue. D genes are given only for firm matches. A row's size may be missing; if present it is once, few, many or a size class.

D gene	clone size	V gene	J gene	CDR3 protein	CDR3 DNA
TRBD2	NA	TRBV5-4	TRBJ2-3	CASSSGLAGGGTDTQYF	TGTGCCAGCAGCTCCGGACTAGCGGGAGGGGGCACAGATACGCAGTATTTT
TRBD2	few	TRBV7-2	TRBJ2-7	CASSLDPGGIMYEQYF	TGTGCCAGCAGCTTAGACCCGGGAGGAATTATGTACGAGCAGTACTTC
NA	NA	TRBV28	TRBJ2-1	CASRPSDSRREFF	TGTGCCAGCAGGCCCTCGGATAGTCGGAGGGAGTTCTTC
NA	many	TRBV12-3/TRBV12-4	TRBJ2-5	CASSFGRGRNYEETQYF	TGTGCCAGCAGTTTCGGACGAGGCCGAAATTATGAAGAGACCCAGTACTTC
NA	many	TRBV7-9	TRBJ1-4	CASSPSGVWNEKLFF	TGTGCCAGCAGTCCGTCCGGGGTGTGGAATGAAAAACTGTTTTTT
NA	few	TRBV18	TRBJ2-2	CASSPLARSTGELFF	TGTGCCAGCTCACCACTTGCTAGGAGCACCGGGGAGCTGTTTTTT
NA	many	TRBV11-3	TRBJ1-1	CASSDGTATEAFF	TGTGCCAGCAGCGACGGGACGGCCACTGAAGCTTTCTTT
NA	many	TRBV20-1	TRBJ2-7	CSARVRHEQYF	TGCAGTGCTAGAGTCCGGCACGAGCAGTACTTC
TRBD2	many	TRBV7-2	TRBJ2-7	CASSTSGGSSYEQYF	TGTGCCAGCAGTACTAGCGGGGGGTCGAGCTACGAGCAGTACTTC
TRBD2	many	TRBV6-1	TRBJ2-1	CASSEVSGRHNEQFF	TGTGCCAGCAGTGAAGTTAGCGGGAGACACAATGAGCAGTTCTTC
TRBD2	many	TRBV27	TRBJ2-7	CASSLLGLAGPYEQYF	TGTGCCAGCAGTTTATTGGGACTAGCGGGTCCCTACGAGCAGTACTTC
TRBD2	many	TRBV12-3/TRBV12-4	TRBJ2-1	CASSSAQRGDNEQFF	TGTGCCAGCAGTTCAGCCCAGCGGGGGGACAATGAGCAGTTCTTC
TRBD1	many	TRBV10-3	TRBJ1-2	CAISTTGVLFGYTF	TGTGCCATCAGTACGACAGGGGTGTTATTTGGCTACACCTTC
TRBD1	many	TRBV20-1	TRBJ2-6	CRPLGQGVAGANVLTF	TGCAGGCCCCTGGGACAGGGGGTTGCCGGGGCCAACGTCCTGACTTTC
TRBD1	many	TRBV6-5	TRBJ1-1	CASSYGGQGITEAFF	TGTGCCAGCAGTTACGGGGGACAGGGAATTACTGAAGCTTTCTTT
NA	many	TRBV29-1	TRBJ2-3	CSAGASTDTQYF	TGCAGCGCCGGGGCAAGTACAGATACGCAGTATTTT
NA	few	TRBV7-9	TRBJ1-2	CASSLGSYNYGYTF	TGTGCCAGCAGCTTAGGCAGTTATAACTATGGCTACACCTTC
TRBD2	few	TRBV2	TRBJ2-1	CASLVFPISGSANEQFF	TGTGCCAGCCTAGTTTTCCCGATTAGCGGGAGTGCGAATGAGCAGTTCTTC
NA	many	TRBV27	TRBJ2-7	CASSLLARGRVVDEQYF	TGTGCCAGCAGTTTGCTCGCACGAGGCAGGGTCGTAGACGAGCAGTACTTC
TRBD2	NA	TRBV20-1	TRBJ2-7	CSARGSSGKALDEQYF	TGCAGTGCTAGAGGGTCTAGCGGGAAGGCGCTTGACGAGCAGTACTTC
TRBD1	many	TRBV25-1	TRBJ2-1	CASSEGQGGNEQFF	TGTGCCAGCAGTGAGGGACAGGGAGGCAATGAGCAGTTCTTC
TRBD2	many	TRBV20-1	TRBJ2-1	CSARSRGGSYNEQFF	TGCAGTGCTAGATCGCGGGGGGGCTCCTACAATGAGCAGTTCTTC
NA	few	TRBV20-1	TRBJ2-7	CSARALLEQKYEQYF	TGCAGTGCTAGAGCCCTATTGGAGCAGAAATACGAGCAGTACTTC
NA	many	TRBV10-3	TRBJ2-5	CATRRQETQYF	TGTGCCACTAGAAGGCAAGAGACCCAGTACTTC
NA	many	TRBV25-1	TRBJ2-7	CASSEIGGRAYEQYF	TGTGCCAGCAGTGAAATCGGGGGCAGGGCCTACGAGCAGTACTTC
TRBD2	many	TRBV7-3	TRBJ2-1	CASSLESGAGYNEQFF	TGTGCCAGCAGCTTAGAAAGCGGGGCAGGCTACAATGAGCAGTTCTTC
TRBD1	few	TRBV23-1	TRBJ2-3	CASSRPRSGTGKSDTQYF	TGCGCCAGCAGTCGACCCAGATCCGGGACAGGGAAGTCAGATACGCAGTATTTT
TRBD1	many	TRBV5-1	TRBJ1-2	CASSPGTGWYNYGYTF	TGCGCCAGCAGCCCAGGGACAGGGTGGTATAACTATGGCTACACCTTC
NA	many	TRBV2	TRBJ2-7	CASSVQLYASYEQYF	TGTGCCAGCAGTGTTCAGCTTTATGCTTCCTACGAGCAGTACTTC
NA	many	TRBV2	TRBJ2-3	CASRDLATSTDTQYF	TGTGCCAGCAGGGATCTAGCGACTAGCACAGATACGCAGTATTTT
NA	many	TRBV20-1	TRBJ2-7	CSALTGAYYEQYF	TGCAGTGCTCTTACCGGGGCCTACTACGAGCAGTACTTC
TRBD1	NA	TRBV28	TRBJ2-4	CASSFPGTGGGIQYF	TGTGCCAGCAGTTTCCCCGGGACAGGAGGGGGCATTCAGTACTTC
TRBD2	many	TRBV12-3/TRBV12-4	TRBJ2-3	CASRRLANTDTQYF	TGTGCCAGCAGGCGACTAGCGAATACAGATACGCAGTATTTT
TRBD1	few	TRBV11-2	TRBJ1-2	CASSHVIAGDSNYGYTF	TGTGCCAGCAGTCACGTCATCGCGGGGGACAGTAACTATGGCTACACCTTC
NA	many	TRBV20-1	TRBJ2-1	CSAEGPPDLEQFF	TGCAGTGCTGAGGGACCCCCGGACCTTGAGCAGTTCTTC
NA	many	TRBV5-1	TRBJ1-2	CASSSLNYGYTF	TGCGCCAGCAGCTCTCTTAACTATGGCTACACCTTC
NA	NA	TRBV30	TRBJ1-1	CAWSALLEAFF	TGTGCCTGGAGTGCCCTGCTAGAAGCTTTCTTT
NA	many	TRBV4-2	TRBJ2-3	CASSQGIDTQYF	TGTGCCAGCAGCCAAGGAATAGATACGCAGTATTTT
TRBD1	many	TRBV20-1	TRBJ2-5	CSAARQGQETQYF	TGCAGTGCTGCCCGACAGGGCCAAGAGACCCAGTACTTC
NA	NA	TRBV7-8	TRBJ1-5	CASSLAIRADQPQHF	TGTGCCAGCAGCTTAGCGATCCGGGCAGATCAGCCCCAGCATTTT
TRBD2	many	TRBV11-2	TRBJ2-1	CASSRRPTSGRAPEQFF	TGTGCCAGCAGCCGACGCCCGACTAGCGGGAGGGCCCCTGAGCAGTTCTTC
NA	few	TRBV13	TRBJ2-7	CASSPSPIPFEQYF	TGTGCCAGCAGCCCAAGCCCGATCCCTTTCGAGCAGTACTTC
NA	many	TRBV11-2	TRBJ1-2	CASSLGGGYYYGYTF	TGTGCCAGCAGCTTAGGGGGAGGGTACTACTATGGCTACACCTTC
NA	few	TRBV19	TRBJ2-7	CASSPRDWTYEQYF	TGTGCCAGTAGTCCTCGGGACTGGACCTACGAGCAGTACTTC
NA	NA	TRBV12-3/TRBV12-4	TRBJ1-1	CASGVNTEAFF	TGTGCCTCGGGGGTCAACACTGAAGCTTTCTTT
NA	NA	TRBV29-1	TRBJ2-1	CSVSGGWSYNEQFF	TGCAGCGTTTCAGGGGGGTGGTCCTACAATGAGCAGTTCTTC
NA	many	TRBV5-1	TRBJ1-1	CASSKDSLNTEAFF	TGCGCCAGCAGCAAGGACAGCCTGAACACTGAAGCTTTCTTT
NA	NA	TRBV7-6	TRBJ2-6	CASSLSGSGANVLTF	TGTGCCAGCAGCTTATCAGGGAGCGGGGCCAACGTCCTGACTTTC
NA	many	TRBV11-2	TRBJ2-5	CASSSDPSETQYF	TGTGCCAGCAGCTCGGACCCGTCGGAGACCCAGTACTTC
TRBD1	NA	TRBV25-1	TRBJ1-1	CASSVGQGRTEAFF	TGTGCCAGCAGCGTTGGACAGGGAAGGACTGAAGCTTTCTTT
TRBD2	NA	TRBV7-2	TRBJ2-7	CATQSGTSNSYEQYF	TGTGCCACCCAATCCGGGACTAGCAACTCCTACGAGCAGTACTTC
NA	many	TRBV7-2	TRBJ2-1	CASSLGLGNEQFF	TGTGCCAGCAGCTTAGGGCTCGGCAATGAGCAGTTCTTC
TRBD1	many	TRBV5-1	TRBJ2-7	CASTFQGQGYEQYF	TGCGCCAGCACCTTCCAAGGACAGGGCTACGAGCAGTACTTC
TRBD2	many	TRBV12-3/TRBV12-4	TRBJ2-3	CASSLGLAGAPSTDTQYF	TGTGCCAGCAGCCTGGGACTAGCGGGGGCACCCAGCACAGATACGCAGTATTTT
NA	many	TRBV29-1	TRBJ2-7	CSVDDNYEQYF	TGCAGCGTAGACGACAACTACGAGCAGTACTTC
TRBD1	many	TRBV19	TRBJ2-3	CASTADRGEGDTQYF	TGTGCCAGTACCGCGGACAGGGGAGAAGGAGATACGCAGTATTTT
TRBD2	many	TRBV28	TRBJ2-2	CASRIAGPIDGELFF	TGTGCCAGCAGAATAGCGGGCCCCATTGACGGGGAGCTGTTTTTT